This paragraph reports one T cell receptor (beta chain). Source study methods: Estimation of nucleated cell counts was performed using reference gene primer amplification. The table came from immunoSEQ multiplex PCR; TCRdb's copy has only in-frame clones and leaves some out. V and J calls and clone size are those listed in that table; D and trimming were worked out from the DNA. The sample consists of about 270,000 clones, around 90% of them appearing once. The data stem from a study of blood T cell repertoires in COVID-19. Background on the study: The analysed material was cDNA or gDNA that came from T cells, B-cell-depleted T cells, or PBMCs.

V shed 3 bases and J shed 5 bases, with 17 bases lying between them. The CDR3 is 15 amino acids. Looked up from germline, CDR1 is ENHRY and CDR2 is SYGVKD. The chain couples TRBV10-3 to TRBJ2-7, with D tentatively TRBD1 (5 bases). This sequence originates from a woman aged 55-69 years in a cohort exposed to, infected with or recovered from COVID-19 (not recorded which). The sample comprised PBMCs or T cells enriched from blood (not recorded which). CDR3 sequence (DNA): TGTGCCATCAGTGAAGGGGCAGGTGGGGTGGACGAGCAGTACTTC. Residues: CAISEGAGGVDEQYF.